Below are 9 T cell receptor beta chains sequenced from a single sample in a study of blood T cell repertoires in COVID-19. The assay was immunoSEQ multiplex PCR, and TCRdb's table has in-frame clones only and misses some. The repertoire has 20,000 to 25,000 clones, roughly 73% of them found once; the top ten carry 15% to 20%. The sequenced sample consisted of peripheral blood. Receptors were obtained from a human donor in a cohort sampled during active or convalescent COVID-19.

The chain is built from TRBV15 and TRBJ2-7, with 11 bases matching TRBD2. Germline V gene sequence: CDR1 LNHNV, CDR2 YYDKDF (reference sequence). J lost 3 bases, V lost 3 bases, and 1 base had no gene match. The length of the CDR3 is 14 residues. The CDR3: CATSRGTSGYEQYF. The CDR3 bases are TGTGCCACCAGCAGGGGGACTAGCGGCTACGAGCAGTACTTC.

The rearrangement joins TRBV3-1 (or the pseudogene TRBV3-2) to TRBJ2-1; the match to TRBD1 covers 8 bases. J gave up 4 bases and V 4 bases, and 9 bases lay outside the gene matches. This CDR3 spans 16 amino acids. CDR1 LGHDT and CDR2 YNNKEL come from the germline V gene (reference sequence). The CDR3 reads CASSPWDRTGYNEQFF. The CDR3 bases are TGTGCCAGCAGCCCCTGGGACAGGACGGGTTACAATGAGCAGTTCTTC.

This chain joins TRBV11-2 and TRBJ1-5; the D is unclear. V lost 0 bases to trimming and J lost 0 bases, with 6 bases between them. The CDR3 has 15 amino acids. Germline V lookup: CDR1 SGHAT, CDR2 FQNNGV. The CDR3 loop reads CASSLERDSNQPQHF. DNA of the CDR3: TGTGCCAGCAGCTTAGAGAGGGATAGCAATCAGCCCCAGCATTTT.

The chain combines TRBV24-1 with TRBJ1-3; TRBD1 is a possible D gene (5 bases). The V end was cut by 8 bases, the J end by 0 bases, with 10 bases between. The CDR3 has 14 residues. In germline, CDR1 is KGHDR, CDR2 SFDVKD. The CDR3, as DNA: TGTGCCACCATGGGACTGGACTCTGGAAACACCATATATTTT. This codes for CATMGLDSGNTIYF.

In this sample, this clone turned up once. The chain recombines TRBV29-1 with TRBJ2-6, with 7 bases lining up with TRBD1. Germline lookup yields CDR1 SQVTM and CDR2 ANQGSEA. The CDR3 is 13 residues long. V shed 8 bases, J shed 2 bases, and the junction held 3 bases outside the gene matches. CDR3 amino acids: CSPQGAGANVLTF. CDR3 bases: TGCAGCCCCCAGGGGGCTGGGGCCAACGTCCTGACTTTC.

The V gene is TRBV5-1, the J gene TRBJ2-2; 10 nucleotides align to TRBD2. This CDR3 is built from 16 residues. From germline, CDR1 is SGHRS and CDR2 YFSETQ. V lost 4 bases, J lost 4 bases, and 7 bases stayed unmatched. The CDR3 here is CASSTLAGALTGELFF. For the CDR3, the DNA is TGCGCCAGCAGCACGCTAGCGGGGGCCCTCACCGGGGAGCTGTTTTTT.

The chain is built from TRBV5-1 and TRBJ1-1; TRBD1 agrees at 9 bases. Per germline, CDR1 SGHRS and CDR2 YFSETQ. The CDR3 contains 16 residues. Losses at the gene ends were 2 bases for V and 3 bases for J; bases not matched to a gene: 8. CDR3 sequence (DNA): TGCGCCAGCAGCTTTGGGACAGGGAAAGGATACACTGAAGCTTTCTTT. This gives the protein CASSFGTGKGYTEAFF.

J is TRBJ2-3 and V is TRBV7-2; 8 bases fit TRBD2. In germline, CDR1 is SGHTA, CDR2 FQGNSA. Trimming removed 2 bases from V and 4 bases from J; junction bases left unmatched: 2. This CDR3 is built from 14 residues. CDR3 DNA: TGTGCCAGCAGCTTAATCGGGGGGGCAGATACGCAGTATTTT. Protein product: CASSLIGGADTQYF.

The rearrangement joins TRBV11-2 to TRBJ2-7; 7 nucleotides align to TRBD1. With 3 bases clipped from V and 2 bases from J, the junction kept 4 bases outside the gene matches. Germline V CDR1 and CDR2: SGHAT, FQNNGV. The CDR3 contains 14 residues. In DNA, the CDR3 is TGTGCCAGCAGCTTCAGTCAGGGGGCCTACGAGCAGTACTTC. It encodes CASSFSQGAYEQYF.